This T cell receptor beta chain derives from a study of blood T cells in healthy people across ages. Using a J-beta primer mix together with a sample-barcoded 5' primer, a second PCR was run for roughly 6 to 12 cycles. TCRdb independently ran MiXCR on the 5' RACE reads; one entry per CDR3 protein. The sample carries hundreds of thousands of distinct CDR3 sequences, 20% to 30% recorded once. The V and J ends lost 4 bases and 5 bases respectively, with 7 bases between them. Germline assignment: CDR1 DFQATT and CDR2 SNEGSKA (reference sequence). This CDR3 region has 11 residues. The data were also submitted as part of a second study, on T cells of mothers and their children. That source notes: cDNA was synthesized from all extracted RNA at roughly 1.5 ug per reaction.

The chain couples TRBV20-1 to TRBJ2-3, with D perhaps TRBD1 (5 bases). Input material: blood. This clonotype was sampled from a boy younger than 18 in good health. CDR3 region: CSATQGDTQYF. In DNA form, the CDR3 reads TGCAGTGCTACCCAGGGAGATACGCAGTATTTT.